These 29 T cell receptor beta chains were sequenced from one sample in a study of spatial heterogeneity in lung cancer. TCRdb re-analysed the 5' RACE reads in MiXCR, keeping a single row per CDR3 protein. This repertoire shows fewer than 20,000 distinct CDR3 sequences, roughly a fifth found once; its top ten account for about 14%. Specified time point: sample taken at primary tumor resection. Sequencing was performed on whole RNA extracted from tumor and nontumor lung tissue, or from frozen PBMC, and the material was left unsorted. The material was PBMCs, obtained at surgery. The source is a male donor with early-stage non-small cell lung cancer.

Sample share makes this clonotype medium-sized. The chain couples TRBV27 to TRBJ2-7; no clear D. V was trimmed by 6 bases and J by 2 bases, leaving 11 bases between them. Germline lookup yields CDR1 MNHEY and CDR2 SMNVEV (reference sequence). The CDR3 spans 13 residues. CDR3 DNA sequence: TGTGCCAGCAGGGAGTCAGGCGCCTACGAGCAGTACTTC. Translated: CASRESGAYEQYF.

This clonotype was detected ten times or more. As DNA, the CDR3 is TGTGCCAGCAGCCAAGACACCTTCACAGATACGCAGTATTTT. It specifies CASSQDTFTDTQYF. The V gene is TRBV14, the J gene TRBJ2-3; D is ambiguous. Looked up from germline, CDR1 is SGHDN and CDR2 is FVKESK. V was pared by 0 bases and J by 2 bases, with 6 bases between. CDR3 length: 14 residues. Full variable domain (rest looked up from reference TRBV14 and TRBJ2-3): EAGVTQFPSHSVIEKGQTVTLRCDPISGHDNLYWYRRVMGKEIKFLLHFVKESKQDESGMPNNRFLAERTGGTYSTLKVQPAELEDSGVYFCASSQDTFTDTQYFGPGTRLTVL.

This clonotype was seen ten or more times. The chain links TRBV6-1 to TRBJ2-7; D uncertain. V lost 3 bases and J lost 3, with 6 bases in between. CDR1 is MNHNS, CDR2 SASEGT, per germline. The CDR3 spans 12 residues. The CDR3 protein is CASSDIIYEQYF. DNA for the CDR3: TGTGCCAGCAGTGACATTATCTACGAGCAGTACTTC.

This clonotype was seen only a few times. This chain uses TRBV19 with TRBJ2-1; TRBD2 aligns across 8 bases. With 3 bases clipped from V and 10 bases from J, the junction kept 5 bases outside the gene matches. Germline V CDR1 and CDR2: LNHDA, SQIVND (reference sequence). The CDR3 consists of 13 residues. CDR3 coding DNA: TGTGCCAGTAGTATCGCGACTAGCGACGAGCAGTTCTTC. It codes for CASSIATSDEQFF.

The table lists this clonotype with a few counts. The V and J genes are TRBV12-3 or TRBV12-4 and TRBJ1-1; D is undetermined. The V end lost 7 bases, the J end lost 5 bases, and 14 bases lay between the germline ends. The CDR3 has 13 amino acids. The CDR3 region is CASTLVLGTEAFF. The CDR3 region has the DNA TGTGCCAGCACCCTAGTGCTAGGGACTGAAGCTTTCTTT.

V gene TRBV7-8 combines with J gene TRBJ2-3; TRBD1 is a possible D gene (7 bases). The V and J ends lost 0 bases and 5 bases respectively, with 15 bases between them. CDR3 length equals 16 residues. The germline V gene encodes CDR1 SGHVS and CDR2 FQNEAQ. The DNA of the CDR3 is TGTGCCAGCAGCTTAGCTTCAGGGGGGCAAGGAGATACGCAGTATTTT. Protein product: CASSLASGGQGDTQYF. Full variable domain (missing parts from reference TRBV7-8 and TRBJ2-3): GAGVSQSPRYKVAKRGQDVALRCDPISGHVSLFWYQQALGQGPEFLTYFQNEAQLDKSGLPSDRFFAERPEGSVSTLKIQRTQQEDSAVYLCASSLASGGQGDTQYFGPGTRLTVL.

This clonotype turned up a few times. The gene calls are TRBV3-1 and TRBJ2-3, with D uncertain. Germline loops: CDR1 LGHDT, CDR2 YNNKEL (reference sequence). CDR3 length: 15 residues. V lost 0 bases to trimming and J lost 6 bases, with 13 bases between them. The CDR3 nucleotides read TGTGCCAGCAGCCAAGATGGATCTTTCCGGGATACGCAGTATTTT. It encodes CASSQDGSFRDTQYF.

This clonotype qualifies as medium-sized. V is TRBV7-8 and J is TRBJ2-1, with D perhaps given as TRBD1 or TRBD2 (6 bases each). The CDR3 is made up of 15 amino acids. Deletions cut 1 base from V and 10 bases from J, with 17 bases between. Germline CDR1 is SGHVS and CDR2 is FQNEAQ. CDR3 coding DNA: TGTGCCAGCAGCTTAGGCCCGGGGGCGGTTTACGAGCAGTTCTTC. Its translation: CASSLGPGAVYEQFF.

This clonotype appeared a few times. The CDR3 DNA reads as TGTGCCAGCAGCTCGGGACAGTCCATTTTCGAGCAGTACTTC. As protein: CASSSGQSIFEQYF. The chain joins TRBV7-9 to TRBJ2-7, with TRBD1 identical over 7 bases. With 4 bases clipped from V and 6 bases from J, the junction kept 9 bases outside the gene matches. Germline CDR1 reads SEHNR; CDR2 reads FQNEAQ (reference sequence). The CDR3 is 14 residues long.

This clonotype was counted at least ten times. CDR3 sequence reads: CASSLGGSMNTEAFF. CDR3 nucleotide sequence: TGTGCCAGCAGCTTGGGGGGGAGTATGAACACTGAAGCTTTCTTT. The chain uses TRBV11-3 and TRBJ1-1; the D gene is possibly TRBD1 (5 bases). The CDR3 is 15 amino acids. Germline V gene lookup returns CDR1 SGHNT and CDR2 YENEEA. The ends were cut back, 3 bases at V and 0 bases at J, with 11 bases in the middle.

This clonotype has a count of ten or more. The genes are TRBV11-2 and TRBJ2-6; 7 positions agree with TRBD1. V lost 1 base to trimming and J lost 0 bases; unmatched junction nucleotides: 6. Germline CDR1 and CDR2: SGHAT and FQNNGV. CDR3 size: 18 residues. The CDR3 region has the DNA TGTGCCAGCAGCTTAGTTCCGGGACAGCGCTCTGGGGCCAACGTCCTGACTTTC. Residues: CASSLVPGQRSGANVLTF. Looking up the rest from reference TRBV11-2 and TRBJ2-6 gives the full variable domain: EAGVAQSPRYKIIEKRQSVAFWCNPISGHATLYWYQQILGQGPKLLIQFQNNGVVDDSQLPKDRFSAERLKGVDSTLKIQPAKLEDSAVYLCASSLVPGQRSGANVLTFGAGSRLTVL.

The chain links TRBV5-1 to TRBJ2-5; 9 bases align to TRBD2. The CDR3 runs 18 residues. With 1 base clipped from V and 5 bases from J, the junction kept 15 bases outside the gene matches. CDR1 and CDR2 from the germline V gene are SGHRS and YFSETQ. CDR3 DNA sequence: TGCGCCAGCAGCTTGATGTTTATTAGCGGGGGCACTTTGGAGACCCAGTACTTC. It is translated as CASSLMFISGGTLETQYF.

The rearrangement joins TRBV7-6 to TRBJ2-1; 11 nucleotides align to TRBD2. CDR3 size: 19 residues. After removal of 1 base from V and 0 bases from J, the junction contained 8 bases not matched to a gene. The germline V gene encodes CDR1 SGHVS and CDR2 FNYEAQ. The CDR3 DNA reads TGTGCCAGCAGCTTAGTCGCTAGCGGGGGGAAAAGCTCCTACAATGAGCAGTTCTTC. Amino acids: CASSLVASGGKSSYNEQFF. Based on the CDR3 plus reference TRBV7-6 and TRBJ2-1, the full variable domain is GAGVSQSPRYKVTKRGQDVALRCDPISGHVSLYWYRQALGQGPEFLTYFNYEAQQDKSGLPNDRFSAERPEGSISTLTIQRTEQRDSAMYRCASSLVASGGKSSYNEQFFGPGTRLTVL.

This clonotype showed up many times. The chain recombines TRBV5-1 with TRBJ2-3; possibly TRBD2 for D (7 bases). Per germline, CDR1 SGHRS and CDR2 YFSETQ. CDR3 length equals 16 residues. Trimming removed 1 base from V and 4 bases from J, with 16 bases in between. DNA for the CDR3: TGCGCCAGCAGCTTGTTAGGGGGGGCCTTTGCAGATACGCAGTATTTT. It is translated as CASSLLGGAFADTQYF.

This clonotype was seen ten or more times. The chain uses TRBV29-1 and TRBJ2-3; TRBD2 matches 9 bases. The J segment lost 2 bases and the V segment lost 6 bases, leaving 12 bases of the junction unmatched. Germline V gene sequence: CDR1 SQVTM, CDR2 ANQGSEA. This CDR3 comprises 16 residues. The CDR3 DNA sequence: TGCAGCGTCCGAGAGGGACTAGCAGAGATCACAGATACGCAGTATTTT. It yields the protein CSVREGLAEITDTQYF.

Many counts were recorded for this clonotype. The chain recombines TRBV6-2 or TRBV6-3 with TRBJ1-3; no clear D. The CDR3 is 13 amino acids. Germline V gene sequence: CDR1 MNHEY, CDR2 SVGEGT. The germline V and J ends were trimmed by 5 bases and 3 bases, with 8 bases remaining between them. The DNA of the CDR3 is TGTGCCAGCAGTCTCATACATGGAAACACCATATATTTT. As protein: CASSLIHGNTIYF.

This clonotype occurred a few times. This sequence joins TRBV5-1 and TRBJ1-5; 9 nucleotides match TRBD1. The CDR3 extends over 15 amino acids. Trimming at V came to 5 bases and at J to 8 bases, leaving 11 bases not matched to a gene. Looked up from germline, CDR1 is SGHRS and CDR2 is YFSETQ. The DNA of the CDR3 is TGCGCCAGCAGATCCACAGGGGGCCCGGAGGAGCCCCAGCATTTT. Translated, it gives CASRSTGGPEEPQHF.

This clonotype appeared a few times. The chain links TRBV6-1 to TRBJ2-1; tentatively, D is TRBD1 (7 bases). CDR1 is MNHNS and CDR2 is SASEGT in the germline V gene. The CDR3 is made up of 15 amino acids. Trimming pared 2 bases from V and 8 bases from J, leaving 16 bases between. CDR3 DNA: TGTGCCAGCAGTGAACCGGGCAGGGGGGACGATGAGCAGTTCTTC. This gives the protein CASSEPGRGDDEQFF.

The V call is TRBV6-4, the J call TRBJ1-2; D perhaps matches TRBD1 (6 bases). CDR1 is MRHNA and CDR2 is SNTAGT in the germline V gene. This CDR3 is 16 amino acids long. V was cut by 6 bases and J by 4 bases, with 21 bases left in between. The CDR3 protein is CASSLPQGRVGYGYTF. CDR3 bases: TGTGCCAGCAGCCTCCCCCAGGGGAGGGTGGGCTATGGCTACACCTTC.

This clonotype came up many times. The chain uses TRBV5-6 and TRBJ1-2; 8 positions match TRBD1. The CDR3 sequence is 17 residues long. V lost 3 bases to trimming and J lost 5 bases; unmatched junction nucleotides: 15. Germline V gene sequence: CDR1 SGHDT, CDR2 YYEEEE. CDR3 in DNA: TGTGCCAGCAGCTCTTCCGGGACAGGACGTTCTGGGTATGGCTACACCTTC. As protein: CASSSSGTGRSGYGYTF.

This clonotype was picked up a small number of times. The V and J genes are TRBV7-6 and TRBJ1-6; perhaps TRBD1 as D (5 bases). Germline assignment: CDR1 SGHVS and CDR2 FNYEAQ. The V gene lost 5 bases and the J gene lost 9 bases, with 11 bases spanning the gap. The CDR3 runs 13 residues. CDR3: CASSPDRSSPLHF. DNA for the CDR3: TGTGCCAGCAGCCCAGACAGATCTTCACCCCTCCACTTT.

Judged by abundance, this clonotype is medium-sized. The rearrangement joins TRBV16 to TRBJ1-2; D uncertain. V was shortened by 0 bases and J by 0 bases, with 11 bases between the two germline ends. Germline V CDR1 and CDR2: KGHSY, FQNENV. CDR3 size: 16 residues. The DNA for the CDR3 is TGTGCCAGCAGCCAATCGATAAGGAGCTCTAACTATGGCTACACCTTC. This codes for CASSQSIRSSNYGYTF.

In its sample, this clonotype was seen many times. The V call is TRBV27, the J call TRBJ1-1; D gene ambiguous. V lost 2 bases and J lost 3, with 13 bases in between. Germline CDR1 reads MNHEY; CDR2 reads SMNVEV (reference sequence). CDR3 length equals 15 residues. The CDR3: CASSLIDPGDTEAFF. CDR3 nucleotides: TGTGCCAGCAGTTTAATAGACCCCGGAGACACTGAAGCTTTCTTT.

This clonotype was detected ten times or more. The V and J genes are TRBV2 and TRBJ2-7, with D perhaps being TRBD1 or TRBD2 (6 bases each). The CDR3 totals 15 residues. V lost 3 bases to trimming and J lost 3 bases, with 15 bases between them. CDR1 SNHLY and CDR2 FYNNEI come from the germline V gene. The CDR3 reads CASSDGGLLGYEQYF. CDR3 DNA: TGTGCCAGCAGTGATGGGGGGCTTTTGGGCTACGAGCAGTACTTC.

This clonotype was detected a few times. V usage is TRBV11-2 and J usage is TRBJ2-1, with TRBD2 identical over 9 bases. Germline V gene lookup returns CDR1 SGHAT and CDR2 FQNNGV. This CDR3 region has 16 residues. Germline trimming cut 5 bases from V and 3 bases from J; bases unmatched to any gene: 8. This CDR3 is CASSLLAGAIYNEQFF. For the CDR3, the DNA is TGTGCCAGCAGCCTGTTAGCGGGGGCGATCTACAATGAGCAGTTCTTC.

The chain carries TRBV2 and TRBJ2-1; TRBD2 agrees at 14 bases. The CDR3 spans 13 residues. The germline gives CDR1 SNHLY, CDR2 FYNNEI. V was pared by 6 bases and J by 15 bases, with 7 bases of the junction left unmatched. The CDR3, as DNA: TGTGCCAGCAGGCAGGGACTAGCGGGGGTTTGGTTCTTC. Its translation is CASRQGLAGVWFF.

Points on this clonotype: It may be a read error: a sequence one base away is much more abundant. This chain connects TRBV10-1 to TRBJ2-2; weak D call: TRBD2 (6 bases). The CDR3 is 13 amino acids. Germline V CDR1 and CDR2: WNHNN, SYGVQD (reference sequence). The CDR3 loop is CTSSAGQTGELFF. The CDR3 bases are TGCACCAGCTCGGCGGGGCAGACCGGGGAGCTGTTTTTT.

This clonotype was detected only a few times. This rearrangement joins TRBV7-8 to TRBJ1-4, with D hard to call. Trimming took 4 bases from V and 6 from J, leaving 12 bases between them. The CDR3 runs to 14 residues. The germline CDR1 and CDR2 sequences are SGHVS and FQNEAQ. This CDR3 is CASSSDGFDEKLFF. The CDR3 DNA is TGTGCCAGCAGCTCAGACGGATTCGATGAAAAACTGTTTTTT.

In regard to this clonotype: This sequence may be a read error, since a much larger clone differs from it by one base. This chain uses TRBV6-1 with TRBJ2-7; D is possibly TRBD2 (7 bases). With 8 bases removed from V and 2 bases from J, the gap between germline ends came to 10 bases. The CDR3 totals 12 residues. Looked up from germline, CDR1 is MNHNS and CDR2 is SASEGT. CDR3 DNA sequence: TGTGCCAGCGAGGGGGGGGCCTACGAGCAGTACTTC. As protein: CASEGGAYEQYF.